This TCR beta chain was obtained from a study of T cell responses to AZD1222 COVID-19 vaccine. Produced via immunoSEQ multiplex PCR; TCRdb's table is partial and in-frame only. The sample has 140,000 to 150,000 clones, roughly 91% seen once. The source was peripheral blood, collected on day 0 of AZD1222 vaccination. This receptor was identified in an adult in good health.

The CDR3 spells CASRSAGSSGYTF. The CDR3 bases are TGTGCCAGTAGAAGCGCAGGGAGCAGTGGCTACACCTTC. The chain carries TRBV19 and TRBJ1-2, with D possibly TRBD1 on 5 matching bases. This CDR3 has 13 residues. CDR1 and CDR2 from the germline V gene are LNHDA and SQIVND (reference sequence). Between the trimmed V and J ends, which lost 6 bases and 7 bases, there was a span of 15 bases.